The 17 T cell receptor beta chains presented below share a single source sample, sequenced in a study of blood T cell repertoires in COVID-19. Clones were sequenced by immunoSEQ multiplex PCR, and TCRdb holds only the in-frame ones, with some missing. The table lists 130,000 to 150,000 clones, 80% to 90% of them singletons, with about 5.7% in the top ten. The sample was peripheral blood. The receptor set was obtained from a man older than 75 with acute or convalescent COVID-19.

This sequence joins TRBV3-1 (or the pseudogene TRBV3-2) and TRBJ2-7; no definite D call. From germline, CDR1 is LGHDT and CDR2 YNNKEL (reference sequence). V shed 1 base and J shed 3 bases, with 4 bases lying between them. The CDR3 covers 12 residues. For the CDR3, the DNA is TGTGCCAGCAGCCAAGTCCTCTACGAGCAGTACTTC. Translating it yields CASSQVLYEQYF.

V is TRBV3-1 (or the pseudogene TRBV3-2) and J is TRBJ1-5; TRBD1 matches at 7 bases. This CDR3 has 15 amino acids. The V gene's germline CDR1 is LGHDT and CDR2 YNNKEL (reference sequence). The V gene end was trimmed by 1 base and the J gene end by 4 bases; junction bases not matched to a gene: 4. The CDR3, as DNA: TGTGCCAGCAGCCAAGGACAGGGTGGGAATCAGCCCCAGCATTTT. Protein sequence: CASSQGQGGNQPQHF.

The J gene is TRBJ1-4, the V gene TRBV15, with 7 bases that match TRBD1. The trim removed 5 bases at V and 5 bases at J, leaving 11 bases unmatched. The CDR3 covers 16 residues. Germline V gene data show CDR1 as LNHNV and CDR2 as YYDKDF (reference sequence). CDR3 sequence: CATSPGRGQKNEKLFF. The CDR3 DNA sequence: TGTGCCACCAGCCCCGGAAGGGGGCAGAAGAATGAAAAACTGTTTTTT.

This chain links TRBV20-1 with TRBJ2-7; 9 nucleotides agree with TRBD2. Germline CDR1 reads DFQATT; CDR2 reads SNEGSKA (reference sequence). The CDR3 runs to 14 residues. The junction had 8 bases not matched to a gene; V was cut back by 3 bases and J by 5 bases. CDR3 DNA: TGCAGTGCTAGTGTCCTAGCGGGGATACACGAGCAGTACTTC. This gives the protein CSASVLAGIHEQYF.

V gene TRBV5-6 combines with J gene TRBJ2-2; D remains ambiguous. V shed 4 bases and J shed 7 bases, with 14 bases lying between them. The CDR3 runs 14 residues. The germline V gene encodes CDR1 SGHDT and CDR2 YYEEEE. The CDR3 sequence: CASSLRSGFGELFF. The CDR3 DNA reads as TGTGCCAGCAGCCTAAGGTCGGGTTTCGGGGAGCTGTTTTTT.

The rearrangement joins TRBV12-3 or TRBV12-4 to TRBJ2-3; D is uncertain. The CDR3 covers 13 residues. Trimming shortened V by 3 bases and J by 4 bases, and 8 bases separated the two germline ends. CDR3 residues: CASSFLAADTQYF. The CDR3 DNA reads TGTGCCAGCAGTTTTCTCGCGGCAGATACGCAGTATTTT.

The count of this clone is one. The CDR3 sequence is CASRSGRAYNEQFF. CDR3 DNA: TGTGCCAGTCGTAGCGGGAGGGCCTACAATGAGCAGTTCTTC. This chain joins TRBV13 and TRBJ2-1; 11 bases align to TRBD2. Germline V gene lookup returns CDR1 PRHDT and CDR2 FYEKMQ (reference sequence). Germline trimming cut 9 bases from V and 2 bases from J; bases unmatched to any gene: 3. The CDR3 is made up of 14 amino acids.

The sample holds one count of this clone. V and J are TRBV6-5 and TRBJ2-5; D is undetermined. The length of the CDR3 is 13 residues. V lost 7 bases and J 7 bases, leaving 16 bases between the germline ends. Germline loops: CDR1 MNHEY, CDR2 SVGAGI. CDR3 bases: TGTGCCAGCACCCCGACGGAGCGTGCGACCCAGTACTTC. Translating it yields CASTPTERATQYF.

The chain is built from TRBV19 and TRBJ2-2; D gene unclear. Germline V CDR1 and CDR2: LNHDA, SQIVND (reference sequence). The CDR3 runs to 20 residues. Trimming took off 3 bases at V and 0 bases at J, with 23 bases between the two ends. The CDR3 nucleotides read TGTGCCAGTAGTATCGGGTGGGTTGTCAGCTTAACGACGAACACCGGGGAGCTGTTTTTT. This codes for CASSIGWVVSLTTNTGELFF.

A note on this clone: The sample carries other DNA sequences with the same CDR3. The chain has TRBV5-1 and TRBJ2-3; TRBD1 agrees at 10 bases. The germline V gene has CDR1 SGHRS and CDR2 YFSETQ. After removal of 0 bases from V and 4 bases from J, the junction contained 2 bases not matched to a gene. This CDR3 region has 15 residues. In DNA form, the CDR3 reads TGCGCCAGCAGCTTGGGAGGGACAGGGGCAGATACGCAGTATTTT. Translating gives CASSLGGTGADTQYF.

This chain's CDR3 is CASSDRTGSTDTQYF. The CDR3 region has the DNA TGTGCCAGCAGCGACCGGACAGGGTCAACAGATACGCAGTATTTT. V usage is TRBV27 and J usage is TRBJ2-3; 8 positions match TRBD1. The V and J ends lost 6 bases and 3 bases, in that order; junction bases with no gene match: 8. This CDR3 is built from 15 residues. Germline V gives CDR1 MNHEY, CDR2 SMNVEV (reference sequence).

The chain uses TRBV7-8 and TRBJ1-6; D perhaps matches TRBD1 (5 bases). Germline CDR1 SGHVS, CDR2 FQNEAQ. The CDR3 is 16 residues long. The V and J ends lost 5 bases and 7 bases respectively, with 18 bases between them. In nucleotides, the CDR3 is TGTGCCAGCAGCATCGTAGCGGGGGTTACCAATTCACCCCTCCACTTT. Amino acid sequence: CASSIVAGVTNSPLHF.

The chain links TRBV7-9 to TRBJ2-1; 9 nucleotides agree with TRBD2. The V gene's germline CDR1 is SEHNR and CDR2 FQNEAQ (reference sequence). V was pared by 5 bases and J by 6 bases, with 11 bases of the junction left unmatched. The CDR3 length is 16 residues. The CDR3 loop is CASSPRQGTSSNEQFF. The CDR3, as DNA: TGTGCCAGCAGCCCAAGGCAAGGGACTAGCTCCAATGAGCAGTTCTTC. Full variable domain (missing parts from reference TRBV7-9 and TRBJ2-1): DTGVSQNPRHKITKRGQNVTFRCDPISEHNRLYWYRQTLGQGPEFLTYFQNEAQLEKSRLLSDRFSAERPKGSFSTLEIQRTEQGDSAMYLCASSPRQGTSSNEQFFGPGTRLTVL.

The V and J genes are TRBV4-2 and TRBJ2-7, with unresolved D. CDR1 LGHNA and CDR2 YNFKEQ come from the germline V gene. This CDR3 spans 14 amino acids. V was shortened by 0 bases and J by 0 bases, with 6 bases between the two germline ends. As DNA, the CDR3 is TGTGCCAGCAGCCAAGAGCGGTCCTCCTACGAGCAGTACTTC. Translating it yields CASSQERSSYEQYF.

About this clone itself: The limits of the CDR3 on the DNA are not certain, so only TCRdb's listed CDR3 is given. This rearrangement joins TRBV29-1 to TRBJ2-1; the DNA was not compared with TRBD1, the D call given in the table. The CDR3 spans 11 residues, counting both ends. Germline V lookup: CDR1 SQVTM, CDR2 ANQGSEA. The CDR3 sequence is CSVAEGAKEFF.

The J gene is TRBJ2-5, the V gene TRBV5-1; TRBD1 might be the D (6 bases). The CDR3 is made up of 13 amino acids. The germline CDR1 and CDR2 sequences are SGHRS and YFSETQ. Deletions cut 6 bases from V and 2 bases from J, with 11 bases between. CDR3 nucleotide sequence: TGCGCCAGCACCCCCGGGACACAAGAGACCCAGTACTTC. Translated, it gives CASTPGTQETQYF. Full variable domain (rest looked up from reference TRBV5-1 and TRBJ2-5): KAGVTQTPRYLIKTRGQQVTLSCSPISGHRSVSWYQQTPGQGLQFLFEYFSETQRNKGNFPGRFSGRQFSNSRSEMNVSTLELGDSALYLCASTPGTQETQYFGPGTRLLVL.

This sequence joins TRBV7-9 and TRBJ2-3; 12 bases agree with TRBD2. V gave up 5 bases and J gave up 5 bases; unmatched junction bases: 8. The CDR3 loop spans 16 amino acids. Germline V gene lookup returns CDR1 SEHNR and CDR2 FQNEAQ (reference sequence). CDR3 nucleotides: TGTGCCAGCAGCGCCCCTCCTAGCGGGGGGGGAGATACGCAGTATTTT. This gives the protein CASSAPPSGGGDTQYF.